This T cell receptor beta chain emerged from a study of shared clonotypes between healthy human individuals. Clones were sequenced by immunoSEQ multiplex PCR, and TCRdb holds only the in-frame ones, with some missing. The sample contains more than 2 million clones, 90% to 95% of which appear only once. The CDR3 extends over 16 amino acids. The V gene lost 6 bases and the J gene lost 1 base, with 18 bases spanning the gap. Looked up from germline, CDR1 is MNHEY and CDR2 is SMNVEV (reference sequence). CD45RO-negative cells were positively selected for CCR7, leaving out terminally differentiated effector memory CD45RA+ cells.

The chain employs TRBV27 and TRBJ1-1; D is possibly TRBD1 (6 bases). This TCR was sampled from a man younger than 35 in good health. Some clones in this sample may be carry-over from other donors' samples. The sample comprised naive CD8+ T cells from PBMCs. Here the CDR3 DNA reads TGTGCCAGCAGCCCTCTTTCAGGGGCATCGAACACTGAAGCTTTCTTT. As protein: CASSPLSGASNTEAFF.